This T cell receptor beta chain was captured in a study of OX40 agonist ivuxolimab in advanced cancers. Study-wide context: The costimulatory receptor OX40 (CD134) was targeted by ivuxolimab, a fully human IgG2 agonistic monoclonal antibody. Intravenous ivuxolimab was administered to patients every 2 weeks at six dose levels: 0.01, 0.1, 0.3, 1.5, 3 and 10 mg/kg. Of the approximately 50 patients in dose escalation, 19 had hepatocellular carcinoma, around 15 had melanoma, 9 had renal cell carcinoma and 9 had head and neck cancer. In the dose-escalation cohort, around four fifths of patients were male, and the mean age was 60 years with a range of roughly 20 to 85. Patients were allowed to have had prior anti-PD-1, anti-PD-L1 or anti-CTLA-4 therapy, and 30% to 50% of the dose-escalation patients had previously received checkpoint inhibitors. Partial responses occurred in three dose-escalation patients, of whom one had hepatocellular carcinoma and two had cutaneous melanoma. The purpose of peripheral TCRbeta sequencing was to test whether ivuxolimab changed TCR sequence diversity and led to clonal T-cell expansion. The paper reports the monotherapy dose-escalation portion (N ≈ 50 patients) of the phase I ivuxolimab trial.

In its sample, this clone was seen once. Its antigen remains undetermined. The record has no base qualities; no much larger clone is one base away. CDR1 and CDR2 are read off the germline V gene as SGDLS and YYNGEE. The CDR3 runs 16 residues from the cysteine to the phenylalanine. The only DNA kept is the CDR3, 48 bases in frame from the first base. V loses 3 bases at its end and J loses 5 bases; junction bases beyond the gene matches: 7. Study-level results and caveats: Low levels of normalized T-cell clonal expansion were also seen in some nonresponding patients. Which antigens the clonally expanded peripheral T cells were specific for was not determined. In partial responders in the 0.1-3.0 mg/kg groups, normalized peripheral clonal expansion was found to be among the lowest, especially among CD8+ T cells. Clonal expansion of both CD4+ and CD8+ blood T cells was observed from baseline to week 6 at doses 0.1 to 3.0 mg/kg. After ivuxolimab, expanded clones were on average more numerous among CD8+ T cells than among CD4+ T cells.

Patients with a history of autoimmune disease or receiving systemic immunosuppression were excluded from the trial. Peripheral blood for TCR sequencing was drawn from every dose cohort at baseline, at cycle 4 day 1 and at cycle 7 day 1. Samples were obtained from an open-label, multicenter, first-in-human phase I dose-escalation trial of ivuxolimab. Adults with locally advanced or metastatic melanoma, renal cell carcinoma, hepatocellular carcinoma or head and neck squamous cell carcinoma were enrolled in the trial. Before TCR sequencing, CD4+ T cells and CD8+ T cells were sorted from peripheral blood as separate populations. Genomic DNA was isolated from the sorted cells so that the TCRbeta CDR3 region could be sequenced. The immunoSEQ Assay was used for sequencing of TCRbeta CDR3 regions. Entries here come from immuneACCESS through TCRdb and include only in-frame sequences with V and J called. Some clones fail to appear in such tables; in the studies checked, an unresolved V gene covers under half of the shortfall, and the cause of the remainder is unknown. This sample gives about 28,000 clones in total; approximately 88% of them show up just once. Over 15% of the sample goes to the ten largest clones.

The TCR comes from an adult with an advanced solid tumor such as melanoma, head and neck, liver or kidney cancer. The rearrangement combines TRBV9 with TRBJ2-3, with TRBD2 identical over 12 junction bases. The sample in question was CD4+ or CD8+ T cells sorted from blood, obtained in a trial of the OX40 agonist ivuxolimab. The CDR3 protein is CASSEGEGLAGDTQYF. The nucleotides read TGTGCCAGCAGCGAGGGGGAGGGACTAGCGGGAGATACGCAGTATTTT.